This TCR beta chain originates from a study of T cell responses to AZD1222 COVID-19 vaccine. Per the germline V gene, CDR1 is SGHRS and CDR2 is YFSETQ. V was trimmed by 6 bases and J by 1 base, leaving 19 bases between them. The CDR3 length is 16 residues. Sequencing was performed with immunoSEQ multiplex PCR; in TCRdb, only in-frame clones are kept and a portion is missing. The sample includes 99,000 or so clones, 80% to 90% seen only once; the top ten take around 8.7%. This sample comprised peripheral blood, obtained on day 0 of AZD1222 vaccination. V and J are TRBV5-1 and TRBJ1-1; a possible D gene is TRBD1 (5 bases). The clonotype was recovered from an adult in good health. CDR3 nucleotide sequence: TGCGCCAGCACCTGGAGGGACCCGATAAAGAACACTGAAGCTTTCTTT. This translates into CASTWRDPIKNTEAFF.